This T cell receptor (beta chain) was captured by sequencing in a study of early T cells in non-severe SARS-CoV-2 infection (dated by TCRdb to 2020 to 2023). With regard to the full study: Because TCR sequencing was done on bulk RNA from unsorted whole blood, the alpha and beta chains could not be paired. The paper as a whole reports these results and caveats: VDJdb matching was skewed toward anti-spike CD8 responses, so virus-specific expansions were likely underestimated and private and CD4 specificities were missed.

Receptor amplification or capture employed 5' RACE. TCRdb names NextSeq 500 as the instrument used. To correct for sequencing error and PCR bias, the TCR library protocol tagged individual cDNA molecules with unique molecular identifiers. Both TCR alpha and beta chains were sequenced, and tight co-correlation was observed between alpha and beta sequence abundances in each sample. Processing in the source paper ran as follows. V gene, J gene and CDR3 annotation of TCR sequences was performed with Decombinator V4. Expanded TCRs were defined as changing significantly between any two time points under a Poisson model with p below 0.0001. TCR abundances were normalised to the total number of TCRs sequenced per sample and were expressed as counts per million. VDJdb, accessed on 1 November 2021, was searched for TCRs annotated for CMV, EBV and SARS-CoV-2, and TCRs annotated for more than one antigen were excluded. The public sequencing data were trimmed at Q25 with fastp and processed into clonotypes with MiXCR by TCRdb, which kept only in-frame beta chains. CDR3 protein sequences are deduplicated, and each keeps its most common genes and DNA. The V and J calls, along with clone size, are taken from TCRdb and not from the paper's own processing. Within this sample are 20,000 to 30,000 distinct CDR3 sequences, with roughly 5.3% of them counted one time only. The ten largest account for approximately 3.9% of the sample.

This clonotype was observed at least ten times. The clone's antigen remains unknown. Per-base qualities were not stored, and no clone one base away is much larger. Set within a cohort of healthcare workers in London, UK, this nested case-control study involved weekly PCR testing of nasopharyngeal swabs along with blood sampling. Healthcare workers were recruited during the week of the UK lockdown, between 23 and 31 March 2020, and followed weekly for up to 16 weeks. Sequencing input: whole blood. This TCR was recovered from an adult who was a healthcare worker with PCR-confirmed SARS-CoV-2 infection or an uninfected control (not recorded which).

CDR3 protein: CASSYWLGINQPQHF. The nucleotide sequence reads TGTGCCAGCAGTTATTGGTTAGGGATCAATCAGCCCCAGCATTTT. The sequence joins TRBV6-2 or TRBV6-3 to TRBJ1-5; the D gene assignment is ambiguous. Measured from the cysteine to the phenylalanine, the CDR3 is 15 residues long. The sequence is cut down to CDR3 DNA, 45 bases in frame from base 1. Reading the germline V gene gives CDR1 MNHEY and CDR2 SVGEGT. V loses 3 bases, J loses 3 bases, and the germline ends lie 12 bases apart.